What follows are 20 T cell receptor beta chains derived from one specimen sequenced in a study of cytomegalovirus exposure and HLA in healthy donors. Primers included in the PCR were 60 Vbeta and 13 Jbeta primers. The method was immunoSEQ multiplex PCR; TCRdb's version includes in-frame clones alone and lacks a portion of them. The sample includes about 130,000 clones, just under 75% of them seen just once. Sequenced: PBMCs. These receptors all come from a man between 60 and 70 years old in good health and CMV-seropositive.

This chain joins TRBV7-9 and TRBJ1-4; D unresolved. The CDR3 has 13 amino acids. V shed 2 bases and J shed 2 bases, with 3 bases lying between them. The germline V gene has CDR1 SEHNR and CDR2 FQNEAQ (reference sequence). Here the CDR3 DNA reads TGTGCCAGCAGCTTACTCACTAATGAAAAACTGTTTTTT. Encoded protein: CASSLLTNEKLFF.

A few counts support this clone. The chain employs TRBV4-1 and TRBJ1-2, with a possible D match to TRBD1 (5 bases). CDR3 length: 14 residues. V was cut by 3 bases and J by 4 bases, with 12 bases left in between. Germline values: CDR1 MGHRA, CDR2 YSYEKL. This CDR3 reads CASSQQGWSYGYTF. CDR3 in DNA: TGCGCCAGCAGCCAGCAGGGATGGTCCTATGGCTACACCTTC.

In DNA, the CDR3 is TGTGCCACGTGGACAGGGGGAGTAGAGACCCAGTACTTC. Its protein is CATWTGGVETQYF. The J gene is TRBJ2-5, the V gene TRBV10-3; TRBD1 matches 10 bases. Germline V lookup: CDR1 ENHRY, CDR2 SYGVKD. This CDR3 contains 13 residues. V was pared by 10 bases and J by 4 bases, with 6 bases of the junction left unmatched.

The chain is built from TRBV7-8 and TRBJ2-7; D is possibly TRBD2 (7 bases). The CDR3 totals 13 residues. Germline loops: CDR1 SGHVS, CDR2 FQNEAQ. The germline V and J ends were trimmed by 7 bases and 0 bases, with 10 bases remaining between them. CDR3 DNA: TGTGCCAGCATCGCGGGGGCCTCCTACGAGCAGTACTTC. Translation: CASIAGASYEQYF.

The chain couples TRBV14 to TRBJ1-3; D not resolved. Looked up from germline, CDR1 is SGHDN and CDR2 is FVKESK. The V and J ends lost 4 bases and 0 bases respectively, with 7 bases between them. This CDR3 contains 14 residues. In DNA form, the CDR3 reads TGTGCCAGCAGCCCAGTGATCTCTGGAAACACCATATATTTT. Its protein is CASSPVISGNTIYF.

The chain links TRBV7-2 to TRBJ1-6; 8 bases are a match to TRBD1. Germline assignment: CDR1 SGHTA and CDR2 FQGNSA. CDR3 length: 15 amino acids. V dropped 5 bases and J dropped 10; count of bases not matched to a gene: 10. The CDR3 bases are TGTGCCAGCAGCCTGGGGAACAGGGGGTACTCACCCCTCCACTTT. Amino acids: CASSLGNRGYSPLHF.

The rearrangement uses TRBV19 and TRBJ2-2; D gene ambiguous. Trimming took 3 bases from V and 1 from J, leaving 6 bases between them. The length of the CDR3 is 14 residues. CDR1 and CDR2 from the germline V gene are LNHDA and SQIVND (reference sequence). The CDR3 loop reads CASSILRNTGELFF. The CDR3 DNA sequence: TGTGCCAGTAGTATTCTGAGGAACACCGGGGAGCTGTTTTTT.

This clone occurred once. The V call is TRBV5-1, the J call TRBJ2-6, with 7 bases identical to TRBD1. The CDR3 has 18 amino acids. CDR1 and CDR2 (germline): SGHRS, YFSETQ. The V and J ends lost 4 bases and 0 bases, in that order; junction bases with no gene match: 10. CDR3 residues: CASSLGQALSSGANVLTF. Here the CDR3 DNA reads TGCGCCAGCAGCCTCGGACAGGCCCTCTCCTCTGGGGCCAACGTCCTGACTTTC.

The chain employs TRBV9 and TRBJ2-7; D possibly corresponds to TRBD2 (6 bases). CDR1 is SGDLS, CDR2 YYNGEE, per germline. The germline V and J ends were trimmed by 0 bases and 7 bases, with 8 bases remaining between them. This CDR3 has 12 residues. The CDR3 is CASSVVGGEQYF. CDR3 in DNA: TGTGCCAGCAGCGTAGTGGGGGGAGAGCAGTACTTC.

The CDR3 here is CASSEYRGTNSPLHF. CDR3 DNA sequence: TGCGCCAGCAGTGAGTACAGGGGGACCAATTCACCCCTCCACTTT. The chain couples TRBV10-1 to TRBJ1-6; 8 positions agree with TRBD1. Trimming took 1 base from V and 7 from J; bases not matched to a gene: 3. In germline, CDR1 is WNHNN, CDR2 SYGVQD (reference sequence). The length of the CDR3 is 15 residues.

The chain is built from TRBV14 and TRBJ2-5, with TRBD2 matching over 9 bases. V was clipped by 1 base and J by 5 bases; unmatched bases: 11. CDR3 length equals 17 residues. Germline V gene data show CDR1 as SGHDN and CDR2 as FVKESK. CDR3 DNA: TGTGCCAGCAGCCAAGCAACAGGACTAGCGTCTAGGGAGACCCAGTACTTC. It yields the protein CASSQATGLASRETQYF.

The chain has TRBV18 and TRBJ2-5, with 9 bases fitting TRBD1. Germline V gene lookup returns CDR1 KGHSH and CDR2 LQKENI. The CDR3 is 16 amino acids. With V trimmed by 6 bases and J by 6 bases, 14 bases remained unmatched. CDR3 coding DNA: TGTGCCAGCTCCCCAAGTACAGGGGGCTTAGGAAAGACCCAGTACTTC. It translates to CASSPSTGGLGKTQYF. Supplemented by reference TRBV18 and TRBJ2-5, the full variable domain reads NAGVMQNPRHLVRRRGQEARLRCSPMKGHSHVYWYRQLPEEGLKFMVYLQKENIIDESGMPKERFSAEFPKEGPSILRIQQVVRGDSAAYFCASSPSTGGLGKTQYFGPGTRLLVL.

The rearrangement uses TRBV9 and TRBJ2-2; 12 nucleotides agree with TRBD2. This CDR3 contains 16 residues. V was pared by 4 bases and J by 9 bases, with 10 bases of the junction left unmatched. Looked up from germline, CDR1 is SGDLS and CDR2 is YYNGEE. The CDR3 coding sequence is TGTGCCAGCAGCCCCCGACTAGCGGGGGTGAACTGGGAGCTGTTTTTT. It specifies CASSPRLAGVNWELFF.

Written as DNA, the CDR3 is TGTGCCAGTAGTATAGATAGCGCAGCCCAGCATTTT. It specifies CASSIDSAAQHF. The chain is built from TRBV19 and TRBJ1-5; D not resolved. The V and J ends lost 0 bases and 11 bases respectively, with 8 bases between them. Germline values: CDR1 LNHDA, CDR2 SQIVND (reference sequence). The CDR3 runs 12 residues.

The chain uses TRBV4-2 and TRBJ1-2; 7 bases are shared with TRBD1. The ends lost 3 bases at V and 3 bases at J; junction bases unmatched: 7. CDR3 length: 15 residues. Germline values: CDR1 LGHNA, CDR2 YNFKEQ. The CDR3 loop is CASSHQNTGDYGYTF. DNA of the CDR3: TGTGCCAGCAGCCATCAAAATACAGGGGACTATGGCTACACCTTC.

A remark on this clone: A read error may produce the germline difference seen at one junction end. The rearrangement joins TRBV7-9 to TRBJ1-1; 7 bases agree with TRBD1. Germline CDR1 reads SEHNR; CDR2 reads FQNEAQ (reference sequence). The CDR3 is 15 residues long. The CDR3 DNA reads as TGTTCCAGCAGCCTAAGGGGGCAGATGAACACTGAAGCTTTCTTT. Translated, it gives CSSSLRGQMNTEAFF.

The J gene is TRBJ2-3, the V gene TRBV21-1; the table gives TRBD2 as D, unverified against the DNA. TRBV21-1 is marked as a pseudogene. The CDR3 covers 14 residues. The CDR3 DNA follows: TGTGCCAGCAGTAAGTTCGGACTAGGAGGGCAGCAGTATTTT. Protein: CASSKFGLGGQQYF.

The chain uses TRBV2 and TRBJ1-5; 7 bases line up with TRBD1. Germline CDR1 is SNHLY and CDR2 is FYNNEI. The CDR3 contains 14 residues. V trimming: 6 bases; J trimming: 4 bases; junction bases outside the gene matches: 6. This CDR3 is CASSDRDRNQPQHF. The DNA for the CDR3 is TGTGCCAGCAGCGACAGGGATCGGAATCAGCCCCAGCATTTT.

The J gene is TRBJ2-7, the V gene TRBV30; 10 nucleotides align to TRBD1. CDR1 and CDR2 (germline): GTSNPN, SVGIG (reference sequence). Trimming removed 1 base from V and 6 bases from J; junction bases left unmatched: 6. The CDR3 consists of 14 residues. CDR3 bases: TGTGCCTGGAGTGAGGGACAGGGGTACGGCGAGCAGTACTTC. Protein product: CAWSEGQGYGEQYF.

The chain links TRBV2 to TRBJ1-4; D might be TRBD1 (5 bases). The CDR3 runs 13 residues. Germline CDR1 SNHLY, CDR2 FYNNEI. V was clipped by 11 bases and J by 6 bases, with 16 bases between them. CDR3 in DNA: TGTGCCGTAGGGGTGAGGATCTATGAAAAACTGTTTTTT. It yields the protein CAVGVRIYEKLFF.